This TCR beta chain is drawn from a study of T cells after yellow fever vaccination. This clonotype has ten or more counts. TCRdb analysed the 5' RACE reads with MiXCR anew, one entry per CDR3 protein. The table lists 140,000 to 150,000 distinct CDR3 sequences, roughly 6.7% of them singletons. The length of the CDR3 is 12 residues. Trimming stripped 5 bases from V and 9 bases from J, with 11 bases between. The V and J genes are TRBV12-3 or TRBV12-4 and TRBJ2-1; the D is unclear. The origin of this receptor is a man aged 30 to 45 who received the YFV17D yellow fever vaccine. The specimen comprised CD4+ T cells sorted from PBMCs, sampled 10 days after the yellow fever booster vaccination. The DNA of the CDR3 is TGTGCCAGCAGTGTAGGAGTGGGTGAGCAGTTCTTC. It yields the protein CASSVGVGEQFF.